These T cell receptor beta chains were read from a single sample in a study of T-cell reconstitution after alpha-beta-depleted transplantation in children. TCRdb passed the PCR reads through MiXCR, listing each CDR3 protein once. This repertoire shows 490,000 or so distinct CDR3 sequences, roughly a tenth found once; its top ten account for around 2%. The sequencing used PBMCs, collected before TCRalphabeta/CD19-depleted stem cell transplant. Receptor source: a child aged 2 to 10 with inherited bone marrow failure, due to receive a stem cell transplant. CDR3s include the opening cysteine and the closing phenylalanine or tryptophan. The D gene is left open where the match is weak. The size of a clone is reported for some rows only, either as once, few or many, or as a class for expanded clones.

TRBV6-1,-,TRBJ2-2,few,TGTGCCAGCATGGGGGCGCGGGACACCGGGGAGCTGTTTTTT,CASMGARDTGELFF
TRBV25-1,TRBD2,TRBJ2-1,many,TGTGCCAGCAGTTCTAGGGGAAGCGGGGTAAGCTCCTACAATGAGCAGTTCTTC,CASSSRGSGVSSYNEQFF
TRBV20-1,TRBD2,TRBJ2-5,few,TGCAGTGCTAGCGATCAAACTAGCGGGAGGGCCAAGACCCAGTACTTC,CSASDQTSGRAKTQYF
TRBV2,-,TRBJ2-4,many,TGTGCCAGCAGTCGGGATGCATGGAACATTCAGTACTTC,CASSRDAWNIQYF
TRBV27,TRBD2,TRBJ2-1,many,TGTGCCAGCAGTTTCGGGACTAGCGTCTACAATCAGCAGTTCTTC,CASSFGTSVYNQQFF
TRBV7-6,-,TRBJ1-1,-,TGTGCCAGCAGCTTAAGGACTCTGAGGGACACTGAAGCTTTCTTT,CASSLRTLRDTEAFF
TRBV7-2,-,TRBJ1-3,many,TGTGCCAGCAGCTTCAATCGGGTGGGCGGAAACACCATATATTTT,CASSFNRVGGNTIYF
TRBV20-1,-,TRBJ2-5,many,TGCAGTGCGGAAGGGGACGAGACCCAGTACTTC,CSAEGDETQYF
TRBV10-3,-,TRBJ2-1,-,TGTGCCATCAGGGAGGGGAAGGCGCAGAGCTCCTACAATGAGCAGTTCTTC,CAIREGKAQSSYNEQFF
TRBV29-1,-,TRBJ1-1,few,TGCAGCGTTGAAGGCGGGGGGCGCGTGAAAGCTTTCTTT,CSVEGGGRVKAFF
TRBV28,-,TRBJ2-1,many,TGTGCCAGCAGTTTAGTCATCTCCTACAATGAGCAGTTCTTC,CASSLVISYNEQFF
TRBV7-2,-,TRBJ2-7,few,TGTGCCTGCAGCTTAGATAGGGGCGACGAGCAGTACTTC,CACSLDRGDEQYF
TRBV5-1,TRBD2,TRBJ2-1,many,TGCGCCAGCAGCTTGGGACTAGCGGCGCTCTACAATGAGCAGTTCTTC,CASSLGLAALYNEQFF
TRBV20-1,TRBD1,TRBJ2-7,-,TGCAGTGCTGGCTGGCGGGGACAGGGTTACGAGCAGTACTTC,CSAGWRGQGYEQYF
TRBV6-5,-,TRBJ1-2,many,-,CASSTSGYGYTF
TRBV20-1,TRBD1,TRBJ2-2,many,TGCAGTGCTCCACGACAGGGCAACACCGGGGAGCTGTTTTTT,CSAPRQGNTGELFF
TRBV20-1,-,TRBJ2-3,many,TGCAGTGCTAGAGTCTCAGGTCTAGCGCTGAGCACAGATACGCAGTATTTT,CSARVSGLALSTDTQYF
TRBV5-1,-,TRBJ2-7,many,TGCGCCAGCAGCCCACGACCCCGACAGTCCACATCCTACGAGCAGTACTTC,CASSPRPRQSTSYEQYF
TRBV29-1,-,TRBJ2-5,many,TGCAGCGTTGTCCGGGGCCAACCGGCCCAGTACTTC,CSVVRGQPAQYF
TRBV12-3/TRBV12-4,TRBD2,TRBJ2-1,many,TGTGCCAGCAGTCCAACTAGCGGGATCTACAATGAGCAGTTCTTC,CASSPTSGIYNEQFF
TRBV20-1,-,TRBJ2-5,many,TGCAGTGCTAGAACTCCGTCCGAATACCAAGAGACCCAGTACTTC,CSARTPSEYQETQYF
TRBV15,TRBD2,TRBJ2-7,-,TGTGCCACCAGCGAGTCTAGAGCGGGGAACTACGAGCAGTACTTC,CATSESRAGNYEQYF
TRBV4-3,-,TRBJ2-7,many,TGCGCCAGCAGCCCCGGGTGGCCTCGGGGAAACTACGAGCAGTACTTC,CASSPGWPRGNYEQYF
TRBV24-1,TRBD2,TRBJ2-1,few,TGTGCCACCAGTGGGCCGACTAGCGGGAGTTATGAGCAGTTCTTC,CATSGPTSGSYEQFF
TRBV20-1,-,TRBJ1-2,few,TGCAGTGCTAGAGATGGGACGGGGTCCCTTAACTACACCTTC,CSARDGTGSLNYTF
TRBV7-2,TRBD2,TRBJ2-1,many,TGTGCCAGCAGCTATGAGTCTAGCGGGAGGGGTGAGCAGTTCTTC,CASSYESSGRGEQFF
TRBV29-1,-,TRBJ2-1,many,TGCAGCGTTGTGGGCGGTTCCAGCTCCTACAATGAGCAGTTCTTC,CSVVGGSSSYNEQFF
TRBV5-1,-,TRBJ1-5,many,TGCGCCAGCAGCCCAGGCGTGGGGAGCAATCAGCCCCAGCATTTT,CASSPGVGSNQPQHF
TRBV12-3/TRBV12-4,-,TRBJ2-1,-,TGTGCCAGCAGTCCATTGACTACCTACAATGAGCAGTTCTTC,CASSPLTTYNEQFF
TRBV20-1,TRBD2,TRBJ2-1,many,TGCAGTGCCAGGTCGGGGGGATCCTACAATGAGCAGTTCTTC,CSARSGGSYNEQFF
TRBV6-5,TRBD2,TRBJ2-3,-,TGTGCCAGCAGTTCCCTTCCAAGCGGGAGGACAGATACGCAGTATTTT,CASSSLPSGRTDTQYF
TRBV12-3/TRBV12-4,-,TRBJ2-7,many,TGTGCCAGCAGTTTGGTCCTAGTGGACTACGAGCAGTACTTC,CASSLVLVDYEQYF
TRBV7-8,-,TRBJ2-1,many,TGTGCCAGCAGCTTATTTATAGCGGCTGGGAATGAGCAGTTCTTC,CASSLFIAAGNEQFF
TRBV27,-,TRBJ2-7,few,TGTGCCAGCAGTTTATCGATGGGGAGTGCCTACGAGCAGTACTTC,CASSLSMGSAYEQYF
TRBV27,-,TRBJ2-7,-,TGTGCCAGCAGTTTACGCCCCCACAGAGTCCAAAGGGGCTACGAGCAGTACTTC,CASSLRPHRVQRGYEQYF
TRBV29-1,-,TRBJ2-1,many,TGCAGCGTTGAACCCGACAGTACGACAACAAATGAGCAGTTCTTC,CSVEPDSTTTNEQFF
TRBV13,TRBD2,TRBJ2-1,many,TGTGCCAGCAGCCGACCAGGTGGCGGGAGGGATGAGCAGTTCTTC,CASSRPGGGRDEQFF
TRBV29-1,TRBD1,TRBJ2-2,many,TGCAGCGCCCTGGGACAGGGGGCTACACAGTTTTTT,CSALGQGATQFF
TRBV12-3/TRBV12-4,TRBD1,TRBJ1-6,many,TGTGCCAGCAGTCAGGACAGGGTGAACCTTTCACCCCTCCACTTT,CASSQDRVNLSPLHF
TRBV10-3,TRBD2,TRBJ2-7,many,TGTGCCATCAGTGAGTCCTGGGGAACCGGGAGGGCTGTGCAGTACTTC,CAISESWGTGRAVQYF
TRBV5-1,-,TRBJ2-3,many,TGCGCCAGCAGCTTGGGACTGAACACAGATACGCAGTATTTT,CASSLGLNTDTQYF
TRBV4-1,TRBD2,TRBJ2-2,few,TGCGCCAGCAGCCATCTCGGGGGGAGGGAAATCGGGGAGCTGTTTTTT,CASSHLGGREIGELFF
TRBV20-1,-,TRBJ2-5,many,TGCAGTGCTAGAGGGACGTGGGAGACCCAGTACTTC,CSARGTWETQYF
TRBV20-1,-,TRBJ2-3,few,TGCAGTGGTGGGGATGATACGCAGTATTTT,CSGGDDTQYF